This T cell receptor beta chain was retrieved from a study of Graves' ophthalmopathy and Graves' hyperthyroidism. Germline loops: CDR1 LNHDA, CDR2 SQIVND (reference sequence). The CDR3 has 13 residues. Losses at the gene ends were 4 bases for V and 2 bases for J; bases not matched to a gene: 1. This clonotype was picked up many times. As the template, RNA transcripts were used to amplify TCR beta CDR3 regions. HTBI primers primed a first-round RT-PCR, and a second-round multiplex PCR followed. TCRdb passed the multiplex PCR reads through MiXCR, listing each CDR3 protein once. Of approximately 210,000 distinct CDR3 sequences in the sample, 25% to 30% were seen once.

J is TRBJ2-7 and V is TRBV19; TRBD1 matches 8 bases. This TCR was recovered from a man aged 45-65 years with Graves' ophthalmopathy. Source material: peripheral blood. The CDR3 region is CASSTQGAYEQYF. In DNA form, the CDR3 reads TGTGCCAGTAGTACACAGGGGGCCTACGAGCAGTACTTC.